This T cell receptor beta chain was sequenced in a study of cytomegalovirus exposure and HLA in healthy donors. Germline CDR1 and CDR2: SNHLY and FYNNEI. The length of the CDR3 is 16 residues. Trimming removed 3 bases at V and 7 bases at J, with 19 bases between. In its sample, this clone was seen a few times. What it binds is unknown. With only one base between it and a far larger clone, this is likely a read error. Study-wide findings and caveats: Many donors carried some public TCRs, although rarity characterized most TCR sequences.

The PCR used 60 Vbeta and 13 Jbeta primers. Measured with immunoSEQ multiplex PCR; TCRdb has only the in-frame clones, and not every one. The table records 50,000 or so clones, under 75% of them present only once. This clonotype was sampled from a man under 40 in good health and CMV-seronegative. Sequencing used PBMCs. The chain couples TRBV2 to TRBJ1-5; D gene uncertain. CDR3 residues: CASSDGDWEDRQPQHF. In nucleotides, the CDR3 is TGTGCCAGCAGTGACGGTGACTGGGAGGATCGGCAGCCCCAGCATTTT.